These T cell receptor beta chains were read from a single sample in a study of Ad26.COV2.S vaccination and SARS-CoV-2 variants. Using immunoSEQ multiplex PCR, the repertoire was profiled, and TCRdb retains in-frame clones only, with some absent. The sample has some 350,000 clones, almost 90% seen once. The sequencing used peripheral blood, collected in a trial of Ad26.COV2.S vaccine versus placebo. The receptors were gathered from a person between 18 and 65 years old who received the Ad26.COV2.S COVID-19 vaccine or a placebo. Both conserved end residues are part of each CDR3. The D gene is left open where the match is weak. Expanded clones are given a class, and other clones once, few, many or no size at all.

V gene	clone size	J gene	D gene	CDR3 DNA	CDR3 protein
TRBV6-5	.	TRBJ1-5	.	TGTGCCAGCAGTCAACACCGGGCCAATCAGCCCCAGCATTTT	CASSQHRANQPQHF
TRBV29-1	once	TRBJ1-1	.	TGCAGCGTTGGTCCTCGGGAGGCGAACACTGAAGCTTTCTTT	CSVGPREANTEAFF
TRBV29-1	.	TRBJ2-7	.	TGCAGCGTTGAACAGGGCTCCTACGAGCAGTACTTC	CSVEQGSYEQYF
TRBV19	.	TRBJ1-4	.	TGTGCCAGTAGCCTGTACAGCGCCGCTGGTAATGAAAAACTGTTTTTT	CASSLYSAAGNEKLFF
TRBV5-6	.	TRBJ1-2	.	TGTGCCAGCAGCTGTCGGTACAGGTACAGGAAGGCTAACTATGGCTACACCTTC	CASSCRYRYRKANYGYTF
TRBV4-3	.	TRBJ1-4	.	TGCGCCAGCAGCCTACAATACAGCTTAAATGAAAAACTGTTTTTT	CASSLQYSLNEKLFF
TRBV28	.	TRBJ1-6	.	TGTGCCAGCAGTCCTCCCGACCAGACTCGGGCCCTCCACTTT	CASSPPDQTRALHF
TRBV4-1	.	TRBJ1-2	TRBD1	TGCGCCAGCAGCCAGCGTACCAAGGGGACAGGGTATTATCGAGTAGGCTACACCTTC	CASSQRTKGTGYYRVGYTF
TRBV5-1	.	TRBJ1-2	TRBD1	TGCGCCAGCAGCTTGTGGCCCGGGGGACAGGGTCGGGACTATGGCTACACCTTC	CASSLWPGGQGRDYGYTF
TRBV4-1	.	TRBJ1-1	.	TGCGCCAGCAGCCATAGGTCGGGCACTGAAGCTTTCTTT	CASSHRSGTEAFF
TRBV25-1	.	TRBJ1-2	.	TGTGCCAGCAGTGGGGGAGTCGATGGCTACACCTTC	CASSGGVDGYTF
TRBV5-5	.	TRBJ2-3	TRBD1	TGTGCCAGCAGCTTGAACAGGGGGACAGATACGCAGTATTTT	CASSLNRGTDTQYF
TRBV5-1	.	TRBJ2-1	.	TGCGCCAGCAGCTGGGGGGGCGCCGGTGAGCAGTTCTTC	CASSWGGAGEQFF
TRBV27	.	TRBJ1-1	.	TGTGCCAGCAGTCAAGGGTACACTGAAGCTTTCTTT	CASSQGYTEAFF
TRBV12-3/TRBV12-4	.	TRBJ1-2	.	TGTGCCAGCAGTGGACAGAGCCTGATGGGCTACACCTTC	CASSGQSLMGYTF
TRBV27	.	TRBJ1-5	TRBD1	TGTGCCAGCAGCCGACAGGGGGGCACGCCCCAGCATTTT	CASSRQGGTPQHF
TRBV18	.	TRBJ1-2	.	TGTGCCAGCTCACCACCAGGGGGTGGTGGCTACACCTTC	CASSPPGGGGYTF
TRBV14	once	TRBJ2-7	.	TGTGCCAGCAGCCAAGCGACATGGTCCTACGAGCAGTACTTC	CASSQATWSYEQYF
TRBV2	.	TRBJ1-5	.	TGTGCCAGCAGTGACGCCGGGACTGAGAATCGGCCCCAGCATTTT	CASSDAGTENRPQHF
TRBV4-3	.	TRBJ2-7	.	TGCGCCAGCAGCCAAGAAAAAGGGACCTACGAGCAGTACTTC	CASSQEKGTYEQYF
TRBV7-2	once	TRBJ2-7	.	TGTGCCAGCAGCTTGAGGGGGACTGTCTACGAGCAGTACTTC	CASSLRGTVYEQYF
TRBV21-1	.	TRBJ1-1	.	TGTGCCAGCACACAGGGAATCGGCACTGAAGCTTTCTTT	CASTQGIGTEAFF
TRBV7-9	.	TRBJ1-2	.	TGTGCCAGCAGCTTAGCGCTAGATCGGGGCTACACCTTC	CASSLALDRGYTF
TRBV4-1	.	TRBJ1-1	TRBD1	TGCGCCAGCAGCCAAGAATGGCAGGGGGCGGGTGAAGCTTTCTTT	CASSQEWQGAGEAFF
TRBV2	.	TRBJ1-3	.	TGTGCCAGCAGTGAAGGCCCGCCATCTGGAAACACCATATATTTT	CASSEGPPSGNTIYF
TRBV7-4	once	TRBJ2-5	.	TGTGCCAGCAGCTTACATCCCGGAGCACCGTACCAAGAGACCCAGTACTTC	CASSLHPGAPYQETQYF
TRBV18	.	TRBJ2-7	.	TGTGCCAGCTCAGCGAGTCTCTCCTACGAGCAGTACTTC	CASSASLSYEQYF
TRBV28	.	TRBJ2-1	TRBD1	TGTGCCAGCACTCTGACAGGGAATGAGCAGTTCTTC	CASTLTGNEQFF
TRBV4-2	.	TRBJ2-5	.	TGTGCCAGCAGCCAGTTGGGGGTTCGGGAGCCAGAGACCCAGTACTTC	CASSQLGVREPETQYF
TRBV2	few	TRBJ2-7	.	TGTGCCAGCAGTGAAGGGTCAGGGAGAAGCTACGAGCAGTACTTC	CASSEGSGRSYEQYF
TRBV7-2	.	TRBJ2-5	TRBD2	TGTGCCAGCAGCTTAAGCGGTGGGCAGCGGGGGGGCCGCGAGACCCAGTACTTC	CASSLSGGQRGGRETQYF
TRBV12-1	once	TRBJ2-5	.	TGTGCCAGCAGCTACAAAGAGACCCAGTACTTC	CASSYKETQYF
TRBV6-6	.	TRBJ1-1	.	TGTGCCAGCCCCACGGGAAAGGGGCTGAACACTGAAGCTTTCTTT	CASPTGKGLNTEAFF
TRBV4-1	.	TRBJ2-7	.	TGCGCCAGCAGCCAAGTTGTCGCTCCAACTTACAACGAGCAGTACTTC	CASSQVVAPTYNEQYF
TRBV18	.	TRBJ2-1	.	TGTGCCAGCTCACCTCCCGGACTTCTTTGGGCCCAGTTCTTC	CASSPPGLLWAQFF
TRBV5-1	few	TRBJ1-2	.	TGCGCCAGCAGCTCCCCGACAGAGGCTAACTATGGCTACACCTTC	CASSSPTEANYGYTF
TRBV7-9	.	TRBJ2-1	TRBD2	TGTGCCAGCAGCTTGCACCCTTCGGGACTAGCAAGTAATGAGCAGTTCTTC	CASSLHPSGLASNEQFF